This entry concerns a single T cell receptor beta chain. Its recognized antigen is unknown. Per-base qualities were not stored, and no clone one base away is much larger. The sample comes from a study of blood T cells in healthy people across ages (dated by TCRdb to the mid-2010s). A note on the overall study: In model experiments, roughly one uniquely barcoded TCR beta cDNA molecule per two T cells was captured by template switching. To track age-related changes in TCR beta repertoire diversity, the study relied on deep sequencing normalized with unique cDNA molecular identifiers. Donors were grouped into four age groups: young (average roughly 16 years), middle-aged (39), aged (about 60) and long-lived (approximately 82). Two additional independent replicas of 1 million unique cDNA reads from the same blood draw were analyzed for two donors (one aged 18 to 30 and one aged 80 or older). To avoid experimental bias, donors of different ages were spread randomly across the sequencing lanes. What the work shows at the level of the full study, not this receptor alone: Compared with the aged group, the long-lived group had more naive CD4+ T cells, fewer expanded clones and increased TCR diversity, a pattern suggesting age selection. Observed TCR beta diversity per million T cells fell roughly linearly with age, and a significant reduction was already apparent by age about 36. Estimates of total diversity based on one million sequenced T cells were regarded as lower bounds and as underestimates. The CMV infection status of donors was not known, potentially confounding age-related changes in expanded clonotypes. A strong correlation was found between observed TCR beta diversity and the percentage of naive T cells measured by flow cytometry. Bulk unsorted PBMC profiling prevented conclusive comparison of naive and antigen-experienced compartments.

Libraries were made using 5' RACE. These reads were obtained on an Illumina HiSeq 2500. The second PCR ran for about 6 to 11 cycles and used a J-beta primer mix along with a sample-barcoded 5' primer. A unique molecular identifier was introduced onto each TCR beta cDNA molecule by a template-switch 5' adaptor carrying 12 random nucleotides. Each sample yielded at least 2.5 million CDR3-containing paired-end reads. First-strand cDNA synthesis was performed from all RNA using the Mint cDNA synthesis kit, with priming by a TRBC-specific oligonucleotide. Following uracil-DNA glycosylase treatment, all cDNA underwent a first 18-cycle PCR with the universal primers M1SS and BC2_uni_R. The authors' pipeline ran thus. For normalization, 1 million high-quality reads, each with a distinct molecular identifier, were randomly selected from each sample. Instead of being binned into consensus sequences, reads with shared molecular identifiers were discarded. MiTCR, with a Q25 quality threshold and the strictest error-elimination algorithm, was used for CDR3 identification, clonotype clustering and error correction. A nonparametric unseen species model with Euler transformation was used to estimate a lower bound on total TCR beta diversity. TCRdb redid the processing of the public reads, applying fastp at Q25 and MiXCR, and retained in-frame beta chains. Duplicate CDR3 protein sequences are folded into a single record with the most common DNA and genes. Clone size and V and J calls follow TCRdb, not the original study. Recorded for this sample are some 1.4 million distinct CDR3 sequences; around 42% of them occurred a single time. Together, the top ten hold 7.9% of the sample.

Donors were 39 systemically healthy Caucasian individuals from Russia aged roughly 6 to 90 years. Each donor gave ten milliliters of peripheral blood, collected into EDTA-treated Vacutainer tubes. Ficoll-Paque density-gradient centrifugation was used to isolate PBMCs, with at least 7 million per sample. Trizol reagent was used to extract total RNA from the PBMCs, yielding at least 5 micrograms per sample. For every donor, flow cytometry on a PBMC aliquot measured the percentage of naive CD45RAhigh/CD27high T cells. Including cysteine and phenylalanine, the CDR3 has 15 amino acids. CDR3 DNA is the only sequence kept; it has 45 bases, read in frame from the first base. The germline V end is reduced by 7 bases and the J end by 3 bases; junction bases left unmatched: 7. The germline V gene encodes CDR1 MDHEN and CDR2 SYDVKM.

The receptor was isolated from a woman aged 18 to 35 in good health. The V gene is TRBV28 and the J gene is TRBJ2-1; 9 bases in between match TRBD1. Source material: blood. The CDR3 region reads CASTAQGAGYNEQFF. In nucleotide form, the sequence is TGTGCCAGCACCGCACAGGGGGCCGGCTACAATGAGCAGTTCTTC.